This T cell receptor beta chain derives from a study of Graves' ophthalmopathy and Graves' hyperthyroidism (dated by TCRdb to 2016 to 2018). For context, the study as a whole: Peripheral blood was collected before any treatment was given, at the time of initial diagnosis. The study used signatures of the TCR beta repertoire to tell Graves' ophthalmopathy apart from Graves' hyperthyroidism and to predict which patients would progress to ophthalmopathy. In total, around 130 blood samples were TCR-sequenced: around 42 ophthalmopathy, approximately 80 hyperthyroidism and roughly 17 hyperthyroidism-to-ophthalmopathy patients. A discovery set of 95 to 100 patients (43 ophthalmopathy, about 59 stable hyperthyroidism) was enrolled to explore V-J signatures distinguishing ophthalmopathy from hyperthyroidism. For independent validation, a separate cohort was made up of 18 hyperthyroidism patients plus 17 patients who later progressed from hyperthyroidism to ophthalmopathy. T-cell repertoires of thyroid tissue and blood were compared in about 6 hyperthyroidism patients. Following sample collection, hyperthyroidism patients were given methimazole at a starting dose of 30 mg daily, and ophthalmopathy patients were given high-dose intravenous methylprednisolone.

Results the study describes overall, beyond this receptor: Sample size was not statistically predetermined, and group allocation was not concealed from the investigators. In validation, the model predicted ophthalmopathy progression with 55% to 71% sensitivity and about 77% specificity; fewer than 15 predicted patients were CT-confirmed with GO in a median of around 6 months. The 13-signature model separated ophthalmopathy from stable hyperthyroidism with 85% to 90% sensitivity and 81.08% specificity in cross-validation, and 80%/75% in the test set. Most of the expanded thyroid clonotypes with a frequency above 0.001 were also detected in blood, and it was suggested that the thyroid immune response may be reflected by blood repertoires.

The CDR3 goes from the cysteine to the phenylalanine over 13 residues. Solely the CDR3 DNA is kept, with 39 bases framed from the first base. V loses 0 bases of germline sequence and J loses 3 bases, and the interval between the two ends is 5 bases. CDR1 and CDR2, per the germline V gene (reference sequence), are LNHNV and YYDKDF. Ophthalmopathy patients were characterized by moderately to severely active disease, a Clinical Activity Score of at least 3, a NOSPECS grade of at least 4, and a disease duration under 3 months. Patients were excluded if they had other autoimmune diseases, uncontrolled infections, pregnancy or lactation. Clinical symptoms, serum thyroxine, TRAb, thyroid ultrasound and orbital computed tomography formed the basis of the diagnosis. Using Ficoll-Paque density gradient centrifugation, PBMCs were isolated from about 9.4 ml of fresh peripheral blood. Total RNA was extracted using Trizol reagent, and RNA quality was checked on an Agilent 2100 Bioanalyzer.

TCR beta CDR3 regions were amplified from RNA transcripts for repertoire sequencing. A first-round RT-PCR used HTBI primers with the Qiagen OneStep RT-PCR kit, followed by a second-round multiplex PCR, size selection and purification. Libraries were sequenced paired-end with 100 bp reads on an Illumina HiSeq2000. The study's processing was this. Reads were processed with SOAPnuke, discarding reads with adapters, uncalled bases, mean Phred below 15, or no exact constant-primer or identifier match. COPE v1.2.5 was used to merge high-quality paired reads. Clonotypes were defined as unique nucleotide sequences and were aligned to IMGT TRB V, D and J references using MiTCR v1.1. Only V-J combinations with frequency above 0.0001 were analysed, covering over 98% of repertoires. A TCR clonal expansion and chaos score per V-J combination was defined as the ratio of F50 clonal expansion to chaos observed in the TCRdist matrix. Features were reduced by Welch's t-statistics and random forest to around 13 V-J combinations, which fed a naive Bayes classifier. The similarity between thyroid and blood repertoires was quantified using the Morisita-Horn index. In-frame beta chains were kept once TCRdb had trimmed the public reads at Q25 with fastp and called clones with MiXCR. Merged by CDR3 protein, the rows form single entries marked with the most common genes and DNA. TCRdb's processing, not the authors' own work, is the source of the V and J calls. This sample lists hundreds of thousands of distinct CDR3 sequences; just over 40% were detected once. The top ten clones comprise more than 2.5% of the sample.

This clonotype came up many times. It has no known antigen specificity. Per-base quality was not reported, and no clone a single base away is much larger than it. The sequence was obtained from an adult man with Graves' ophthalmopathy. Sample: peripheral blood. Recombination linked TRBV15 to TRBJ2-5; there is no confident call for the D gene. The bases read TGTGCCACCAGCAGAGATCCTGAAGAGACCCAGTACTTC. Translation gives CATSRDPEETQYF.